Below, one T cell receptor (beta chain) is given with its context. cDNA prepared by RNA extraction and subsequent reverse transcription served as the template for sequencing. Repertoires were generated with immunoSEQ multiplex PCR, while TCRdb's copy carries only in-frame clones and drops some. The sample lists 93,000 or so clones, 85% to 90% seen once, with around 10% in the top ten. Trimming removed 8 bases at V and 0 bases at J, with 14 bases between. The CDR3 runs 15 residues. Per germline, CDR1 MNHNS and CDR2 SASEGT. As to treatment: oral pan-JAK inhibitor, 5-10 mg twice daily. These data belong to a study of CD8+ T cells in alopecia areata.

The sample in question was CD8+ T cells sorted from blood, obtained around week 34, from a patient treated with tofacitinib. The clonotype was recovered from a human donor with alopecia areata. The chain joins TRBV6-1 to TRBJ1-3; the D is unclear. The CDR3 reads CASRLEEGSGNTIYF. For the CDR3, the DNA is TGTGCCAGCCGGTTGGAAGAAGGCTCTGGAAACACCATATATTTT.